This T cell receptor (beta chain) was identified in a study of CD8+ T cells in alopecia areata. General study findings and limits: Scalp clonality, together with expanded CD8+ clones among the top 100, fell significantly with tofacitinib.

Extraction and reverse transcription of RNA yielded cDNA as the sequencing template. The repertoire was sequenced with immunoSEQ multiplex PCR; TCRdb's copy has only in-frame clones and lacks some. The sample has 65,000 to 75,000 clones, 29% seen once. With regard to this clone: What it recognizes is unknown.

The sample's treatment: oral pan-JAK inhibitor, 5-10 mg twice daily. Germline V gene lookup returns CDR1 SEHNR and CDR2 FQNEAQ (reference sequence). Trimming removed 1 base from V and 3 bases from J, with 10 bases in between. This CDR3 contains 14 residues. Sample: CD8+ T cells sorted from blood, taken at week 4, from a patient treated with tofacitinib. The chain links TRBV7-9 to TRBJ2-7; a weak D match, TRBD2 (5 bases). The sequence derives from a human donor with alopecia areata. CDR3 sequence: CASSLVEGGYEQYF. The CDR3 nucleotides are TGTGCCAGCAGCTTAGTAGAGGGTGGCTACGAGCAGTACTTC. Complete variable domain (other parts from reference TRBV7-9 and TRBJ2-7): DTGVSQNPRHKITKRGQNVTFRCDPISEHNRLYWYRQTLGQGPEFLTYFQNEAQLEKSRLLSDRFSAERPKGSFSTLEIQRTEQGDSAMYLCASSLVEGGYEQYFGPGTRLTVT.